These 8 T cell receptor beta chains were all obtained from the same sample, sequenced in a study of graft-versus-host responses after intestinal transplantation. Produced via immunoSEQ multiplex PCR; TCRdb's table is partial and in-frame only. The sample lists approximately 100,000 clones; approximately 85% were seen once. Sequenced here: PBMCs, sampled 255 days after intestinal transplant. Receptors were obtained from a human patient who received an intestinal transplant, so some T cells may come from the graft donor.

The J gene is TRBJ2-1, the V gene TRBV6-5; tentatively, D is TRBD1 (5 bases). V was shortened by 8 bases and J by 2 bases, with 16 bases between the two germline ends. Germline CDR1 MNHEY, CDR2 SVGAGI. The CDR3 covers 15 residues. The CDR3 bases are TGTGCCAGCGGAGCGAGGACACTTACCTACAATGAGCAGTTCTTC. Amino acids: CASGARTLTYNEQFF.

V and J are TRBV6-6 and TRBJ1-6; D unclear. CDR3 length: 14 residues. Germline loops: CDR1 MNHNY, CDR2 SVGAGI (reference sequence). V dropped 2 bases and J dropped 9 bases, with 11 bases sitting between them. The CDR3 sequence: CASSYRAGGSPLHF. The CDR3 nucleotides read TGTGCCAGCAGTTACAGGGCAGGCGGTTCACCCCTCCACTTT.

The V call is TRBV27, the J call TRBJ2-1; D is possibly TRBD2 (5 bases). Germline CDR1 and CDR2: MNHEY and SMNVEV (reference sequence). The CDR3 is 14 residues long. V was clipped by 5 bases and J by 6 bases, with 14 bases between them. In DNA, the CDR3 is TGTGCCAGCAGTACACTAGTGGAATTCAATGAGCAGTTCTTC. Residues: CASSTLVEFNEQFF.

CDR3 sequence (DNA): TGTGCCAGCAGTGTGGGGACGGCCTCTTACAATGAGCAGTTCTTC. Amino acids: CASSVGTASYNEQFF. The rearrangement joins TRBV2 to TRBJ2-1, with D possibly being TRBD1 or TRBD2 (5 bases each). The length of the CDR3 is 15 residues. Trimming stripped 4 bases from V and 4 bases from J, with 14 bases between. Germline CDR1 reads SNHLY; CDR2 reads FYNNEI. Drawing the rest from reference TRBV2 and TRBJ2-1, the complete variable domain is EPEVTQTPSHQVTQMGQEVILRCVPISNHLYFYWYRQILGQKVEFLVSFYNNEISEKSEIFDDQFSVERPDGSNFTLKIRSTKLEDSAMYFCASSVGTASYNEQFFGPGTRLTVL.

V and J are TRBV19 and TRBJ1-2; 10 bases line up with TRBD1. Germline CDR1 reads LNHDA; CDR2 reads SQIVND (reference sequence). The CDR3 is 14 amino acids. V shed 7 bases, J shed 1 base, and the junction held 3 bases outside the gene matches. The CDR3 protein is CASTGTGVNYGYTF. The CDR3 bases are TGTGCCAGTACAGGGACAGGGGTTAACTATGGCTACACCTTC.

The CDR3 DNA is TGTGCCAGCCTTCAAGAAGCCAAAAACATTCAGTACTTC. Protein: CASLQEAKNIQYF. The chain links TRBV2 to TRBJ2-4; D remains ambiguous. V lost 8 bases and J 0 bases, leaving 8 bases between the germline ends. The CDR3 runs to 13 residues. From germline, CDR1 is SNHLY and CDR2 FYNNEI.

The rearrangement joins TRBV12-5 to TRBJ2-1; D not resolved. Germline values: CDR1 LGHNT, CDR2 FRNRAP. The CDR3 sequence is 12 residues long. Trimming left V 2 bases short and J 5 bases short, with 4 bases between. The CDR3 sequence is CASGLTNNEQFF. The CDR3 nucleotides read TGTGCTAGTGGTTTGACAAACAATGAGCAGTTCTTC. Full variable domain (outside the CDR3, taken from reference TRBV12-5 and TRBJ2-1): DARVTQTPRHKVTEMGQEVTMRCQPILGHNTVFWYRQTMMQGLELLAYFRNRAPLDDSGMPKDRFSAEMPDATLATLKIQPSEPRDSAVYFCASGLTNNEQFFGPGTRLTVL.

This rearrangement joins TRBV6-5 to TRBJ2-1; 9 bases match TRBD1. The CDR3 extends over 14 amino acids. Losses at the gene ends were 6 bases for V and 7 bases for J; bases not matched to a gene: 7. The germline gives CDR1 MNHEY, CDR2 SVGAGI. In DNA form, the CDR3 reads TGTGCCAGCAGCCTCCCCGGGACAGGGAATGAGCAGTTCTTC. This sequence encodes CASSLPGTGNEQFF.